The clone carrying this T cell receptor (beta chain) was seen repeatedly, ten times or more. Its antigen remains unknown. The data were taken from a study of T-cell reconstitution after alpha-beta-depleted transplantation in children. Germline V gene lookup returns CDR1 SGHRS and CDR2 YFSETQ. Trimming pared 3 bases from V and 0 bases from J, leaving 13 bases between. CDR3 length: 17 amino acids. Using unique molecular identifiers, the investigators prepared the TCRbeta library. A single record per CDR3 protein comes from TCRdb applying MiXCR to the PCR reads. The sample contains about 100,000 distinct CDR3 sequences, roughly 7.6% of which appear only once. Study-level findings and limits: Several patients had high TCRbeta diversity at day 60; it came from surviving recipient T cells and thymic progenitors. After transplant, at about two months, alpha-beta T cells were reportedly derived from several hundred expanded graft clones. It was newly produced T cells that mostly accounted for T-cell counts and diversity one year after transplant.

The chain is built from TRBV5-1 and TRBJ2-6, with no clear D. The sequence came from a boy younger than 10 with acute lymphoblastic leukemia, due to receive a stem cell transplant. Source: PBMCs, taken before TCRalphabeta/CD19-depleted stem cell transplant. DNA for the CDR3: TGCGCCAGCAGCTATTCGGCTGGAATCTCTGGGGCCAACGTCCTGACTTTC. Residues: CASSYSAGISGANVLTF.